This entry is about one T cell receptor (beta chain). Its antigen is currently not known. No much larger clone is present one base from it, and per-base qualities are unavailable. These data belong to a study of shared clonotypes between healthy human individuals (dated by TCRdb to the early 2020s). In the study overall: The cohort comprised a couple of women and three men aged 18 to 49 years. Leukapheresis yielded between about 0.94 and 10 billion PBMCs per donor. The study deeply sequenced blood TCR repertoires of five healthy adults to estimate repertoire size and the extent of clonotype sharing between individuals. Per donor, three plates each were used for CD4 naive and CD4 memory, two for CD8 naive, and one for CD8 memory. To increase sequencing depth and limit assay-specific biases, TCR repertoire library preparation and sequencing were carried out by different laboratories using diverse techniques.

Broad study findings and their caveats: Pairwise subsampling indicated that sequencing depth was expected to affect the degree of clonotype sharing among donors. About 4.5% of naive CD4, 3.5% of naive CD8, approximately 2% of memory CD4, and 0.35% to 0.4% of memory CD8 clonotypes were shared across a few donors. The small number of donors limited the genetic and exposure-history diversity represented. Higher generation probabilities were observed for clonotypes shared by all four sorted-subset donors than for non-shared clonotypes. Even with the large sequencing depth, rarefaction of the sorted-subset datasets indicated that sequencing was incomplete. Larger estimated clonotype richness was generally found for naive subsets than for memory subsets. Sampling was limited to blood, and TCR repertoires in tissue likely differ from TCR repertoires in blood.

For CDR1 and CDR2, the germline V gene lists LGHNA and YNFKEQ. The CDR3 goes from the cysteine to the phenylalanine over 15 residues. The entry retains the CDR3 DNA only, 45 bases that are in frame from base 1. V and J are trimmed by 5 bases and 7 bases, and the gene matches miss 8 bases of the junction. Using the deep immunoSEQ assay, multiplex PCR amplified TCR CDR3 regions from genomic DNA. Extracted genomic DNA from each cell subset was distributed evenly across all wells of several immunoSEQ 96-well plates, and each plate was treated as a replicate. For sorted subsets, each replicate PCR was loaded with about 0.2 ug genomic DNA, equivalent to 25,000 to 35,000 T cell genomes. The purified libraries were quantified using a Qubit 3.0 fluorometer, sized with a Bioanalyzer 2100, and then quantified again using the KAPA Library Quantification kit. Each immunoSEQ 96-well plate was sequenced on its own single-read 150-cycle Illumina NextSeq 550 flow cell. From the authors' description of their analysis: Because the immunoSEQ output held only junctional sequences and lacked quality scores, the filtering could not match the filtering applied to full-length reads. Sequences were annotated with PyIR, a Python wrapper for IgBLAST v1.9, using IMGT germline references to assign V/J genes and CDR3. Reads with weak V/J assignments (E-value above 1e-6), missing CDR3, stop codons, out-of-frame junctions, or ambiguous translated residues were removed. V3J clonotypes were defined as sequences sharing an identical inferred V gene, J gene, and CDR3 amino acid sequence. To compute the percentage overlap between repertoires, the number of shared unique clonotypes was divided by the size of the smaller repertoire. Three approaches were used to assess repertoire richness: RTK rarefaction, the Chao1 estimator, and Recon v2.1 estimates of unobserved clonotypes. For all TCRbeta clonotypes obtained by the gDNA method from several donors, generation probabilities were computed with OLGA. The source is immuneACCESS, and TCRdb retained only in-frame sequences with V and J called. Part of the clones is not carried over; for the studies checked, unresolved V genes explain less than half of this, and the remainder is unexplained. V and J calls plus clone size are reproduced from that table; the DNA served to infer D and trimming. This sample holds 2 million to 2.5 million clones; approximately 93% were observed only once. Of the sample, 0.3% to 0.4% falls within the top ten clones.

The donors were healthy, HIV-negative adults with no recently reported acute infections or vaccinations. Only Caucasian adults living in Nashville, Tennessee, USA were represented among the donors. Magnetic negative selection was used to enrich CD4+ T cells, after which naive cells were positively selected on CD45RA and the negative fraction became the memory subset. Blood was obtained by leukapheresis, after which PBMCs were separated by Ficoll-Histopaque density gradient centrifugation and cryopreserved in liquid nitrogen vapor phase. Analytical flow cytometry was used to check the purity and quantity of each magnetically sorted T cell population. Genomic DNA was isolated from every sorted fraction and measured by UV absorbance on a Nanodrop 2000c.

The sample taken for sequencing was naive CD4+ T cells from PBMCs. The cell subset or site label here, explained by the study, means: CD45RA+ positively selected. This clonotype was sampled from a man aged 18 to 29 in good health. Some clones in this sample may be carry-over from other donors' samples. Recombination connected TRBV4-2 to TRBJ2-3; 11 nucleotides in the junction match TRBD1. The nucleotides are TGTGCCAGCAGCTACGGGACAGGGGGGGAGAATACGCAGTATTTT. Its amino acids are CASSYGTGGENTQYF.